These T cell receptor beta chains were read from a single sample in a study of OX40 agonist ivuxolimab in advanced cancers. Generated by immunoSEQ multiplex PCR, the TCRdb table keeps only in-frame clones and is missing some. The sample lists about 58,000 clones, approximately 87% seen once, with 3% to 4% in the top ten. Material: CD4+ or CD8+ T cells sorted from blood, obtained in a trial of the OX40 agonist ivuxolimab. These receptors were obtained from an adult with an advanced solid tumor such as melanoma, head and neck, liver or kidney cancer. CDR3s include the opening cysteine and the closing phenylalanine or tryptophan. Each record gives: J gene, V gene, D gene, CDR3 protein, CDR3 DNA. A D gene is named only where the DNA matches it firmly.

TRBJ2-5	TRBV5-1	TRBD2	CASSGTREETQYF	TGCGCCAGCAGCGGGACTAGAGAAGAGACCCAGTACTTC
TRBJ2-1	TRBV11-2	.	CASSVGPINEQFF	TGTGCCAGCAGCGTGGGACCTATCAATGAGCAGTTCTTC
TRBJ2-3	TRBV2	TRBD2	CASRLLAGGTDTQYF	TGTGCCAGCAGACTACTAGCGGGGGGTACAGATACGCAGTATTTT
TRBJ2-7	TRBV6-5	.	CASSYDGQATDEQYF	TGTGCCAGCAGTTACGACGGGCAGGCGACGGACGAGCAGTACTTC
TRBJ2-5	TRBV13	TRBD2	CASSLVTSGETQYF	TGTGCCAGCAGCTTAGTGACTAGCGGAGAGACCCAGTACTTC
TRBJ2-1	TRBV11-3	TRBD2	CASSFSGDSYNEQFF	TGTGCCAGCAGCTTCAGCGGGGACTCCTACAATGAGCAGTTCTTC
TRBJ1-4	TRBV27	.	CASKPRGGEKLFF	TGTGCCAGCAAACCTAGGGGGGGGGAAAAACTGTTTTTT
TRBJ1-5	TRBV7-9	.	CASSLERDQPQHF	TGTGCCAGCAGCTTAGAAAGAGATCAGCCCCAGCATTTT
TRBJ2-3	TRBV7-3	TRBD2	CASSYSGVSTDTQYF	TGTGCCAGCAGCTATAGCGGGGTCAGCACAGATACGCAGTATTTT
TRBJ2-1	TRBV6-1	.	CASREDWGDYNEQFF	TGTGCCAGCCGTGAAGACTGGGGGGATTACAATGAGCAGTTCTTC
TRBJ2-7	TRBV6-5	.	CASSSPSSKGSYEQYF	TGTGCCAGCAGTTCACCTTCGTCTAAAGGTTCCTACGAGCAGTACTTC